This T cell receptor (beta chain) was observed in a study of cytomegalovirus exposure and HLA in healthy donors. In the study overall: Drawn from HLA-typed donors, around 85 million unique TCRs were held in an early data release. Findings of the study overall: Many donors shared some public TCRs, even though most TCR sequences were rare. When analyzed later, a missense DCLRE1C variant was found to be linked to TCR beta V- and J-gene trimming. Common viral pathogens seemed, in a later analysis, to connect with several of the most significant clusters.

Primers for the PCR totalled 60 Vbeta and 13 Jbeta. TCRdb's table, derived via immunoSEQ multiplex PCR, lists solely in-frame clones and lacks some. The table lists more than 80,000 clones, about 76% of them singletons. This clone has a handful of counts. The antigen remains undetermined. This TCR was sampled from a human donor in good health. Sample: PBMCs.

The CDR3 is CASSLTLQGIQYF. As DNA, the CDR3 is TGTGCCAGCAGCTTGACTTTACAGGGTATTCAGTACTTC. The chain uses TRBV7-2 and TRBJ2-4; TRBD1 might be the D (6 bases). The CDR3 has 13 amino acids. The germline V gene has CDR1 SGHTA and CDR2 FQGNSA. The V and J ends lost 3 bases and 10 bases respectively, with 13 bases between them.